This T cell receptor beta chain is drawn from a study of shared clonotypes between healthy human individuals. Some clones are missing from TCRdb's copy, which holds only in-frame ones; the method was immunoSEQ multiplex PCR. The sample carries over 100,000 clones, around 68% recorded once. This CDR3 has 15 amino acids. Germline CDR1 is MDHEN and CDR2 is SYDVKM. V lost 2 bases, J lost 1 base, and 2 bases stayed unmatched. Combination of CD45RO+ cells with CCR7-negative CD45RA+ TemRA cells was used for CD8 memory. Sequences were obtained from memory CD8+ T cells sorted from blood. As for subset: CD45RO+ cells pooled with CCR7-negative TemRA cells. This chain joins TRBV28 and TRBJ1-5, with 7 positions matching TRBD1. The sequence was collected from a woman younger than 45 in good health. The CDR3 region is CASSLLGQSNQPQHF. In DNA form, the CDR3 reads TGTGCCAGCAGTTTACTGGGACAGAGCAATCAGCCCCAGCATTTT.